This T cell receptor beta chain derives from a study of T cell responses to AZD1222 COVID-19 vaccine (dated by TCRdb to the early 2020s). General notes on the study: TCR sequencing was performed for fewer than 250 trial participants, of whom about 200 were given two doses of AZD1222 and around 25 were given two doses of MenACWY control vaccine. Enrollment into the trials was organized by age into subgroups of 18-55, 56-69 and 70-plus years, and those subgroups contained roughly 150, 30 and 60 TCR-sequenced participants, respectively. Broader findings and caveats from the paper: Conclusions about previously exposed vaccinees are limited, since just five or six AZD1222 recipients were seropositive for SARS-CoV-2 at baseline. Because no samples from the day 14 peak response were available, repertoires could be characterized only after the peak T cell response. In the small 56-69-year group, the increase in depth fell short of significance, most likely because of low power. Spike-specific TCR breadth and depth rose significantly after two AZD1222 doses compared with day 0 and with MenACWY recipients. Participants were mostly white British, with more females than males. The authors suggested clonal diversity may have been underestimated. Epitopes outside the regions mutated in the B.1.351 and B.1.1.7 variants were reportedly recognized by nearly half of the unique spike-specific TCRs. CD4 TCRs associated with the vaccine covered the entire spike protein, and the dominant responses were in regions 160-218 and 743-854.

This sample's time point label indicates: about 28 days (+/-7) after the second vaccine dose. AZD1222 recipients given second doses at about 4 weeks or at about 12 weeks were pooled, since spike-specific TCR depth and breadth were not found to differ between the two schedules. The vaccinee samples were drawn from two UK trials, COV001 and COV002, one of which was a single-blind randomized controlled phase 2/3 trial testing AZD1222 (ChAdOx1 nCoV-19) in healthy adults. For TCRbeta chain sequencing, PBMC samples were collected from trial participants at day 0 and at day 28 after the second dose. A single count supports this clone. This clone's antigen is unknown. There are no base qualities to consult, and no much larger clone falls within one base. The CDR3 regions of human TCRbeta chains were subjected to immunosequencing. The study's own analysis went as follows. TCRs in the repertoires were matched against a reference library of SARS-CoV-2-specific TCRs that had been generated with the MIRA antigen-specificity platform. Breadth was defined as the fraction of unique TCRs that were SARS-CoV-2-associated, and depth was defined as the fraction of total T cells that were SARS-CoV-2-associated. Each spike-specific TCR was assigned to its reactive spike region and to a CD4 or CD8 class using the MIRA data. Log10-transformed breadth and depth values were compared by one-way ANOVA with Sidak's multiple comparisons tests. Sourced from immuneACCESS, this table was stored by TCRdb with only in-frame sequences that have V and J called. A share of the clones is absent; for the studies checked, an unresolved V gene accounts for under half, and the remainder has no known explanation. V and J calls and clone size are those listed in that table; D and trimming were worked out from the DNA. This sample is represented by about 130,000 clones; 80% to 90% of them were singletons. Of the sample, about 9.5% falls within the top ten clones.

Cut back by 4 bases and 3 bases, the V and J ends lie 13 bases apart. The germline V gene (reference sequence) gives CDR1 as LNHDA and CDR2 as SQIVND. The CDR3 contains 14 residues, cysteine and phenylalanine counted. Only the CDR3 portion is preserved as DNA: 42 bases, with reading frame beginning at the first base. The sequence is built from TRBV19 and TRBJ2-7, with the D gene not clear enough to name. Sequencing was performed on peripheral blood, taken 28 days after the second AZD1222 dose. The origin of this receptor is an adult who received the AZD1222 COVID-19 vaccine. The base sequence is TGTGCCAGTAGTAGGGATGCATCACTCTACGAGCAGTACTTC. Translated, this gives CASSRDASLYEQYF.